This T cell receptor (beta chain) came from a study of cytomegalovirus exposure and HLA in healthy donors. Findings and limits, study-wide: In vitro work confirmed that a few CMV-associated chains recognize CMV antigens. TCR beta V segments were, for the most part, productive about 87% or about 30% of the time in an earlier analysis. Roughly uniform depth of sequencing across donors was assumed in presence/absence analyses.

PCR was performed using 60 Vbeta and 13 Jbeta primers. The repertoire was sequenced with immunoSEQ multiplex PCR; TCRdb's copy has only in-frame clones and lacks some. The table has 160,000 or so clones, approximately 80% seen once; the top ten hold 4.9%. On this clone itself: What it binds is unknown.

Trimming pared 6 bases from V and 3 bases from J, leaving 15 bases between. CDR3 length equals 13 residues. CDR1 and CDR2 (germline): SQVTM, ANQGSEA. Participants comprised healthy donors of bone marrow. This clonotype was obtained from a woman between 18 and 30 years old in good health and CMV-seropositive. The chain is built from TRBV29-1 and TRBJ2-7, with D perhaps TRBD1 (5 bases). Sample: PBMCs. The CDR3 here is CSVMTETFYEQYF. The CDR3 DNA reads TGCAGCGTGATGACAGAGACATTCTACGAGCAGTACTTC.